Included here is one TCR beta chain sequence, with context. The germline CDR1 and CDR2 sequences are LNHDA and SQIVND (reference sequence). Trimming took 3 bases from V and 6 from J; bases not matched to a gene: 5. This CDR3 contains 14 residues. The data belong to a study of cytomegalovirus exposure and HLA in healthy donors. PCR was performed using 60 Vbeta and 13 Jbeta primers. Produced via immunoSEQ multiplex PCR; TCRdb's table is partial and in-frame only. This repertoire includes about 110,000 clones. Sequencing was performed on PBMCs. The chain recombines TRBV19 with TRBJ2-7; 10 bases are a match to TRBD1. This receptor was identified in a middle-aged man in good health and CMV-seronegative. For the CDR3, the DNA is TGTGCCAGTAGTATGACAGGGGGCGGGTCCGAGCAGTACTTC. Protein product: CASSMTGGGSEQYF.